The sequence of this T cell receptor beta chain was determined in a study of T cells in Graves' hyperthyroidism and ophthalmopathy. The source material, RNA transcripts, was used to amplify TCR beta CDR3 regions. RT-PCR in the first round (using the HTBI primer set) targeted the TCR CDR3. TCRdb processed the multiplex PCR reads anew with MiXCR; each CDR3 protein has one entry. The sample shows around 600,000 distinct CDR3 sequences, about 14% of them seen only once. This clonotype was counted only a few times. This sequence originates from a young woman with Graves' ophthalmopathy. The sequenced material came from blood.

The CDR3 DNA is TGTGCCAGCAGTTCCGCGACAGGCTCCCGATACTTC. The encoded protein is CASSSATGSRYF. V usage is TRBV28 and J usage is TRBJ2-5; the D gene is possibly TRBD1 (6 bases). With 4 bases removed from V and 14 bases from J, the gap between germline ends came to 17 bases. The germline V gene has CDR1 MDHEN and CDR2 SYDVKM. CDR3 size: 12 residues. Using reference TRBV28 and TRBJ2-5 for the parts outside the CDR3, the full variable domain is DVKVTQSSRYLVKRTGEKVFLECVQDMDHENMFWYRQDPGLGLRLIYFSYDVKMKEKGDIPEGYSVSREKKERFSLILESASTNQTSMYLCASSSATGSRYFGPGTRLLVL.